Listed below are T cell receptor beta chains from one sample, sequenced in a study of shared clonotypes between healthy human individuals. Clones were read by immunoSEQ multiplex PCR, and TCRdb kept only the in-frame ones, dropping some. The sample gives around 690,000 clones, about nine tenths of which show up once; 34% is in the top ten. The sample taken for sequencing was memory CD8+ T cells from PBMCs. These receptors were obtained from a man aged 18-30 years in good health. Some clones in this sample may be carry-over from other donors' samples. Both conserved end residues are part of each CDR3. The order of the fields is J gene, V gene, CDR3 length, CDR3 protein.

j_gene: TRBJ2-3; v_gene: TRBV7-9; len: 17; CDR3aa: CASSPGSEGRGTDTQYF
j_gene: TRBJ2-7; v_gene: TRBV5-6; len: 14; CDR3aa: CASSLGPTSYEQYF
j_gene: TRBJ2-7; v_gene: TRBV6-5; len: 16; CDR3aa: CASSYRPSGRAHEQYF
j_gene: TRBJ1-5; v_gene: TRBV28; len: 13; CDR3aa: CASAGVNNQPQHF
j_gene: TRBJ2-4; v_gene: TRBV5-1; len: 20; CDR3aa: CASSLGWETAIALAKNIQYF
j_gene: TRBJ2-7; v_gene: TRBV13; len: 13; CDR3aa: CASSFAGVYEQYF
j_gene: TRBJ2-3; v_gene: TRBV30; len: 14; CDR3aa: CAWGAGAGTDTQCF
j_gene: TRBJ1-5; v_gene: TRBV28; len: 14; CDR3aa: CASINRGANQPQHF
j_gene: TRBJ2-3; v_gene: TRBV7-9; len: 16; CDR3aa: CASSTLRQGDTDTQYF
j_gene: TRBJ2-7; v_gene: TRBV30; len: 13; CDR3aa: CAWSYSQGGEQYF
j_gene: TRBJ2-5; v_gene: TRBV7-8; len: 15; CDR3aa: CASSFRDRVSETQYF
j_gene: TRBJ2-7; v_gene: TRBV9; len: 15; CDR3aa: CASSGRGREAYEQYF
j_gene: TRBJ2-7; v_gene: TRBV2; len: 14; CDR3aa: CASSPWTGEYEQYF
j_gene: TRBJ2-3; v_gene: TRBV10-3; len: 14; CDR3aa: CATGDRTSTDTQYF
j_gene: TRBJ2-2; v_gene: TRBV30; len: 11; CDR3aa: CACPDAGELFF
j_gene: TRBJ2-2; v_gene: TRBV27; len: 14; CDR3aa: CASSIGLAGGELFF
j_gene: TRBJ1-3; v_gene: TRBV15; len: 15; CDR3aa: CATSRDRGRGSTIYF
j_gene: TRBJ2-7; v_gene: TRBV28; len: 14; CDR3aa: CASRPTGGSYEQYF
j_gene: TRBJ2-5; v_gene: TRBV15; len: 16; CDR3aa: CATSRDSTGAQETQYF
j_gene: TRBJ2-1; v_gene: TRBV11-2; len: 13; CDR3aa: CASSPRGDNEQFF
j_gene: TRBJ2-2; v_gene: TRBV7-9; len: 16; CDR3aa: CASSHPRGLNTGELFF
j_gene: TRBJ2-3; v_gene: TRBV7-2; len: 16; CDR3aa: CASSLPPGGGADTQYF
j_gene: TRBJ2-1; v_gene: TRBV30; len: 14; CDR3aa: CAWRGESSYNEQFF
j_gene: TRBJ1-2; v_gene: TRBV27; len: 14; CDR3aa: CASRIRGMGYGYTF
j_gene: TRBJ2-3; v_gene: TRBV10-3; len: 17; CDR3aa: CAISDATSGINTDTQYF